This TCR beta chain was identified during a study of regulatory T cells in long-lasting Graves disease. Time point here: newly diagnosed GD, antithyroid drugs for less than 3 months. The TCR library was prepared using RNA isolated from PBMCs. Both iRepertoire HTBI primers and Arm-PCR of CDR3 regions were used to build the TCR beta libraries. TCRdb fed the multiplex PCR reads into MiXCR, producing one record per CDR3 protein. This table has hundreds of thousands of distinct CDR3 sequences, roughly 15% appearing once. These data were likewise used in another study, on T cells in Graves' hyperthyroidism and ophthalmopathy. That study reports: For ophthalmopathy, model prediction preceded onset by a median approximately 6 months.

The sequence came from a woman in her 30s with Graves disease. Specimen: peripheral blood mononuclear cells (PBMCs), collected at new diagnosis, from a patient treated with antithyroid drugs.

In nucleotides, the CDR3 is TGTGCCAGCAGTCGGGACCCGGCCTGGAATGAAAAACTGTTTTTT. Translated, it gives CASSRDPAWNEKLFF. The gene calls are TRBV11-3 and TRBJ1-4; D perhaps matches TRBD1 (5 bases). The V end lost 6 bases, the J end lost 5 bases, and 16 bases lay between the germline ends. Germline CDR1 SGHNT, CDR2 YENEEA. This CDR3 is 15 amino acids long.